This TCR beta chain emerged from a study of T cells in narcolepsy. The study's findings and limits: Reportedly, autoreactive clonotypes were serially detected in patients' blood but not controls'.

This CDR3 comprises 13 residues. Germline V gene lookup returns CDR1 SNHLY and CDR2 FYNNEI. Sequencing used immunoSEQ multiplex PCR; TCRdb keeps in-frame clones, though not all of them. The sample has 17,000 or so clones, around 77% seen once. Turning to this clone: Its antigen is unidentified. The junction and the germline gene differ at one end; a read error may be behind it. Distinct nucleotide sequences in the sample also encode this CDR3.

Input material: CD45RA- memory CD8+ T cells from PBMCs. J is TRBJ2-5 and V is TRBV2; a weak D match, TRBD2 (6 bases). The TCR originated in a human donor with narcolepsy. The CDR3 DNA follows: TGTGCCAGCAGGAAGTGGAGGGGAGAGACCCAATACTTC. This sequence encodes CASRKWRGETQYF.